The clone carrying this T cell receptor (beta chain) was counted a single time. Its antigen remains unidentified. The study drew its donors from healthy HIV-negative adults without recent acute infections or vaccinations. This sample stems from a study of shared clonotypes between healthy human individuals. General study points: Around 5% was the fraction of naive CD4 clonotypes found shared across four donors. Naive subsets usually exceeded memory subsets in estimated richness. The rarefaction results pointed to incomplete sorted-subset sequencing despite large depth.

CDR1 and CDR2 from the germline V gene are KGHSH and LQKENI. V lost 2 bases to trimming and J lost 7 bases, with 11 bases between them. This CDR3 region has 13 residues. The repertoire was sequenced with immunoSEQ multiplex PCR; TCRdb's copy has only in-frame clones and lacks some. In the table there are approximately 1,500,000 clones, about 96% of which are singletons. The sequence was collected from a man aged 25 to 45 in good health. The rearrangement joins TRBV18 to TRBJ1-1; D remains ambiguous. The material sequenced was naive CD4+ T cells sorted from blood. Sample subset: CD45RA+ positively selected. In DNA form, the CDR3 reads TGTGCCAGCTCACCAGGGTTTCAAATTGAAGCTTTCTTT. Its protein is CASSPGFQIEAFF.